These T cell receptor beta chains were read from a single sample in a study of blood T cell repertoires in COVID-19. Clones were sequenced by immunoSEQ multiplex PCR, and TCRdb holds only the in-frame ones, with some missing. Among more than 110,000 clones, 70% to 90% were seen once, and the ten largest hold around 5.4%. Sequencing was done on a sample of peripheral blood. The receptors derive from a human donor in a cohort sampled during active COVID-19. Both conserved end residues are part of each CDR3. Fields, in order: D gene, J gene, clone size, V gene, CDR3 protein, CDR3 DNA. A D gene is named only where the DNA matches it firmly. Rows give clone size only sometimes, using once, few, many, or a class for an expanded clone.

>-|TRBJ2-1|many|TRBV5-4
CASSGPGNEQFF
TGTGCCAGCAGCGGCCCGGGCAATGAGCAGTTCTTC
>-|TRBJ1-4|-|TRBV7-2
CASSRFPRGTNEKLFF
TGTGCCAGCAGCCGTTTCCCCAGGGGAACTAATGAAAAACTGTTTTTT
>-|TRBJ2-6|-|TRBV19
CASSIGWGVGANVLTF
TGTGCCAGTAGTATAGGTTGGGGGGTAGGGGCCAACGTCCTGACTTTC
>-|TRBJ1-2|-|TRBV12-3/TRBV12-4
CASSLNSGVGYTF
TGTGCCAGCAGTTTAAATTCAGGGGTCGGCTACACCTTC
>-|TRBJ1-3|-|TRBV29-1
CSVEDRTDHSGNTIYF
TGCAGCGTTGAAGATCGGACAGATCACTCTGGAAACACCATATATTTT
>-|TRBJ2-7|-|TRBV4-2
CASSGGAYEQYF
TGTGCCAGCAGCGGGGGGGCTTACGAGCAGTACTTC
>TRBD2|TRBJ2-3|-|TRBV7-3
CASSLTLAGITDTQYF
TGTGCCAGCAGCTTAACACTAGCGGGAATTACAGATACGCAGTATTTT
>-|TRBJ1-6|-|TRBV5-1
CASRDTGLEDNSPLHF
TGCGCCAGCAGGGATACAGGGTTGGAGGATAATTCACCCCTCCACTTT
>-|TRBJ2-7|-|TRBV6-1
CASSERGGPYEQYF
TGTGCCAGCAGTGAGCGCGGGGGCCCCTACGAGCAGTACTTC
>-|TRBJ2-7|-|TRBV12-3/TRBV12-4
CASGFHYEQYF
TGTGCCAGCGGTTTCCACTACGAGCAGTACTTC
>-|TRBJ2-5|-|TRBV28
CASSPIDGRETQYF
TGTGCCAGCAGCCCCATTGACGGGAGAGAGACCCAGTACTTC
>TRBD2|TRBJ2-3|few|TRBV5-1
CASSFPAGGSDTQYF
TGCGCCAGCAGCTTCCCAGCGGGAGGGTCAGATACGCAGTATTTT